This TCR beta chain appears in the sequencing data of a study of T cell responses to AZD1222 COVID-19 vaccine. Study-level findings and limits: Vaccine-related CD4 TCRs covered spike, predominating at 160-218 and 743-854. There were mostly white British donors and more females than males, and clonal diversity was possibly underestimated.

Regarding this clone: Antigen specificity is unknown.

Produced via immunoSEQ multiplex PCR; TCRdb's table is partial and in-frame only. The data hold 150,000 to 200,000 clones, with approximately 92% observed a single time. The CDR3 covers 14 residues. The germline CDR1 and CDR2 sequences are SGHDN and FVKESK. The V and J ends lost 0 bases and 6 bases respectively, with 8 bases between them. The receptor was derived from an adult in good health. J is TRBJ2-2 and V is TRBV14; D is possibly TRBD1 (5 bases). This specimen consisted of peripheral blood, obtained on day 0 of AZD1222 vaccination. The CDR3, as DNA: TGTGCCAGCAGCCAAGACAGGGTGGCCGGGGAGCTGTTTTTT. It encodes CASSQDRVAGELFF.